These 30 T cell receptor beta chains share one sample of origin, sequenced in a study of cytomegalovirus exposure and HLA in healthy donors. It was with 60 Vbeta and 13 Jbeta primers that the PCR ran. Profiled with immunoSEQ multiplex PCR; TCRdb holds only in-frame clones, not every one. In total, the table holds 130,000 to 150,000 clones. Source material: PBMCs. The origin of the receptors is a woman aged 45-60 years in good health and CMV-seronegative.

This sequence joins TRBV11-2 and TRBJ2-5, with TRBD2 matching 11 bases. With 6 bases clipped from V and 4 bases from J, the junction kept 4 bases outside the gene matches. CDR3 length equals 14 residues. The germline CDR1 and CDR2 sequences are SGHAT and FQNNGV. The CDR3 is CASRLAGAAETQYF. DNA of the CDR3: TGTGCCAGCAGACTAGCGGGAGCAGCAGAGACCCAGTACTTC.

V gene TRBV7-9 combines with J gene TRBJ2-2; D possibly corresponds to TRBD2 (6 bases). Deletions cut 6 bases from V and 5 bases from J, with 19 bases between. The germline V gene encodes CDR1 SEHNR and CDR2 FQNEAQ (reference sequence). This CDR3 spans 16 amino acids. The CDR3 nucleotides are TGTGCCAGCAGTCCGGACTCCCTCGGGAGTACCGGGGAGCTGTTTTTT. Protein: CASSPDSLGSTGELFF.

The CDR3 region is CASNPRGRGPNQPQHF. DNA for the CDR3: TGTGCCAGTAACCCCCGGGGCAGGGGACCAAATCAGCCCCAGCATTTT. This chain uses TRBV19 with TRBJ1-5, with D possibly TRBD1 on 6 matching bases. Germline assignment: CDR1 LNHDA and CDR2 SQIVND (reference sequence). The CDR3 length is 16 residues. The V gene lost 7 bases and the J gene lost 4 bases, with 20 bases spanning the gap.

The chain couples TRBV4-2 to TRBJ1-2; no clear D gene. From germline, CDR1 is LGHNA and CDR2 YNFKEQ. Trimming removed 3 bases from V and 2 bases from J, with 13 bases in between. The CDR3 covers 15 residues. The CDR3 coding sequence is TGTGCCAGCAGCCACGACCAGGTCGGCAACTATGGCTACACCTTC. Encoded protein: CASSHDQVGNYGYTF.

The V call is TRBV19, the J call TRBJ2-5; the match to TRBD2 covers 7 bases. Trimming removed 8 bases from V and 7 bases from J; junction bases left unmatched: 7. Germline V CDR1 and CDR2: LNHDA, SQIVND (reference sequence). This CDR3 is built from 12 residues. CDR3 in amino acids: CASSPGEGTQYF. The CDR3 nucleotides are TGTGCCAGTTCCCCCGGGGAGGGGACCCAGTACTTC.

The chain combines TRBV9 with TRBJ2-1; 15 bases agree with TRBD2. This CDR3 is built from 17 residues. With V trimmed by 3 bases and J by 4 bases, 5 bases remained unmatched. Per the germline V gene, CDR1 is SGDLS and CDR2 is YYNGEE. CDR3 DNA: TGTGCCAGCAGCGGGACTAGCGGGAGGGCGGGATACAATGAGCAGTTCTTC. Protein product: CASSGTSGRAGYNEQFF.

V is TRBV28 and J is TRBJ2-5; TRBD2 aligns across 13 bases. This CDR3 region has 16 residues. CDR1 and CDR2 from the germline V gene are MDHEN and SYDVKM. V lost 1 base to trimming and J lost 7 bases; unmatched junction nucleotides: 6. The CDR3 spells CASSLLGLAGERTQYF. Written as DNA, the CDR3 is TGTGCCAGCAGTTTATTAGGACTAGCGGGAGAAAGGACCCAGTACTTC.

The chain is built from TRBV7-2 and TRBJ2-3, with D maybe TRBD2 (5 bases). Germline lookup yields CDR1 SGHTA and CDR2 FQGNSA. The CDR3 runs to 13 residues. V lost 6 bases, J lost 5 bases, and 12 bases lay in between. The CDR3 DNA is TGTGCCAGCAGGCGCCGGGAAGGAGATACGCAGTATTTT. This encodes CASRRREGDTQYF.

This sequence joins TRBV27 and TRBJ1-5; D is uncertain. V was pared by 4 bases and J by 3 bases, with 7 bases between. This CDR3 comprises 13 residues. Per germline, CDR1 MNHEY and CDR2 SMNVEV (reference sequence). Written as DNA, the CDR3 is TGTGCCAGCAGTTCTACAGTCAATCAGCCCCAGCATTTT. Its translation: CASSSTVNQPQHF.

This rearrangement joins TRBV7-2 to TRBJ1-2; tentatively, D is TRBD1 (5 bases). Germline V lookup: CDR1 SGHTA, CDR2 FQGNSA. CDR3 length equals 16 residues. Deletions cut 1 base from V and 1 base from J, with 13 bases between. In DNA, the CDR3 is TGTGCCAGCAGCTTAGGTGTGGCAGACAGTAACTATGGCTACACCTTC. Its translation is CASSLGVADSNYGYTF. The entire variable domain, with the rest obtained from reference TRBV7-2 and TRBJ1-2, is as follows: GAGVSQSPSNKVTEKGKDVELRCDPISGHTALYWYRQSLGQGLEFLIYFQGNSAPDKSGLPSDRFSAERTGGSVSTLTIQRTQQEDSAVYLCASSLGVADSNYGYTFGSGTRLTVV.

The gene calls are TRBV28 and TRBJ1-2, with 8 positions matching TRBD1. Germline V CDR1 and CDR2: MDHEN, SYDVKM. The CDR3 runs to 14 residues. Germline trimming cut 5 bases from V and 7 bases from J; bases unmatched to any gene: 9. In nucleotides, the CDR3 is TGTGCCAGCAGTCTGGGACAGGATATCGGTGGCTACACCTTC. This sequence encodes CASSLGQDIGGYTF.

The gene calls are TRBV9 and TRBJ2-7; TRBD2 might be the D (7 bases). Trimming cost V 4 bases and J 0 bases, with 14 bases left between them. The CDR3 sequence is 15 residues long. Germline-derived CDR1 and CDR2 are SGDLS and YYNGEE. CDR3 loop: CASSPEGDYSYEQYF. CDR3 DNA: TGTGCCAGCAGCCCAGAGGGGGACTACTCCTACGAGCAGTACTTC.

The chain combines TRBV18 with TRBJ2-1, with TRBD2 matching 9 bases. Looked up from germline, CDR1 is KGHSH and CDR2 is LQKENI. After removal of 4 bases from V and 6 bases from J, the junction contained 4 bases not matched to a gene. This CDR3 has 14 residues. The CDR3 is CASSRGLASNEQFF. CDR3 sequence (DNA): TGTGCCAGCTCACGGGGACTAGCAAGCAATGAGCAGTTCTTC.

This chain connects TRBV27 to TRBJ2-1, with 8 bases identical to TRBD1. V was pared by 6 bases and J by 3 bases, with 10 bases of the junction left unmatched. This CDR3 is 16 amino acids long. Per the germline V gene, CDR1 is MNHEY and CDR2 is SMNVEV (reference sequence). The CDR3 coding sequence is TGTGCCAGCAGGCCGATAACAGGGGGAGGCTACAATGAGCAGTTCTTC. Protein: CASRPITGGGYNEQFF.

The rearrangement links TRBV7-9 to TRBJ2-7, with 9 bases identical to TRBD1. V trimming: 0 bases; J trimming: 5 bases; junction bases outside the gene matches: 5. This CDR3 region has 15 residues. Germline lookup yields CDR1 SEHNR and CDR2 FQNEAQ (reference sequence). DNA of the CDR3: TGTGCCAGCAGCTTAGCACACAGGGGGCGGCACGAGCAGTACTTC. This encodes CASSLAHRGRHEQYF.

This chain links TRBV6-5 with TRBJ1-1; D is possibly TRBD1 (5 bases). Trimming stripped 4 bases from V and 1 base from J, with 10 bases between. The CDR3 consists of 14 residues. The germline CDR1 and CDR2 sequences are MNHEY and SVGAGI. The CDR3 DNA sequence: TGTGCCAGCAGTTCCTCCGGGGGGAACACTGAAGCTTTCTTT. Its translation: CASSSSGGNTEAFF.

This chain connects TRBV9 to TRBJ1-2; the match to TRBD1 covers 7 bases. Germline V gene lookup returns CDR1 SGDLS and CDR2 YYNGEE. Germline trimming cut 3 bases from V and 8 bases from J; bases unmatched to any gene: 10. The CDR3 runs 14 residues. CDR3 bases: TGTGCCAGCAGCGATACCGACAGGGTAGGAGGCTACACCTTC. Protein product: CASSDTDRVGGYTF.

The chain combines TRBV14 with TRBJ2-2; the D gene is possibly TRBD2 (6 bases). The CDR3 runs to 17 residues. The V end was cut by 2 bases, the J end by 5 bases, with 18 bases between. The germline gives CDR1 SGHDN, CDR2 FVKESK. CDR3 loop: CASSQTRGTSRTGELFF. DNA of the CDR3: TGTGCCAGCAGCCAAACCCGGGGAACTAGCCGAACCGGGGAGCTGTTTTTT.

The J gene is TRBJ1-5, the V gene TRBV6-6; D gene ambiguous. The V gene lost 7 bases and the J gene lost 4 bases, with 14 bases spanning the gap. CDR1 MNHNY and CDR2 SVGAGI come from the germline V gene (reference sequence). CDR3 size: 14 residues. The CDR3 nucleotides read TGTGCCAGCACCGGGAGGGTCCCAAATCAGCCCCAGCATTTT. Amino acids: CASTGRVPNQPQHF.

The CDR3 loop is CASSPRRDSQETQYF. The CDR3 DNA reads TGTGCCAGCAGCCCTCGCCGGGACAGCCAAGAGACCCAGTACTTC. The rearrangement joins TRBV9 to TRBJ2-5; 7 bases are a match to TRBD1. This CDR3 spans 15 amino acids. Germline V gene lookup returns CDR1 SGDLS and CDR2 YYNGEE. Germline trimming cut 4 bases from V and 1 base from J; bases unmatched to any gene: 7.

This sequence joins TRBV4-1 and TRBJ2-1, with 8 bases lining up with TRBD1. The germline CDR1 and CDR2 sequences are MGHRA and YSYEKL. The J segment lost 7 bases and the V segment lost 3 bases, leaving 2 bases of the junction unmatched. This CDR3 is built from 13 residues. CDR3 loop: CASSHTGGNEQFF. CDR3 coding DNA: TGCGCCAGCAGCCACACAGGGGGGAATGAGCAGTTCTTC.

V usage is TRBV25-1 and J usage is TRBJ1-4; D gene uncertain. CDR3 size: 15 residues. The germline V gene has CDR1 MGHDK and CDR2 SYGVNS. Trimming stripped 4 bases from V and 7 bases from J, with 16 bases between. For the CDR3, the DNA is TGTGCCAGCAGTGGCTACTTGGGGAGAGGTGAAAAACTGTTTTTT. It is translated as CASSGYLGRGEKLFF.

J is TRBJ2-7 and V is TRBV9; 9 bases map to TRBD1. CDR1 is SGDLS, CDR2 YYNGEE, per germline. The CDR3 is 16 amino acids. V shed 2 bases and J 1 base; nucleotides not matched to a gene: 7. The DNA of the CDR3 is TGTGCCAGCAGCGTGGGTATCGGACAGGGGTCCTACGAGCAGTACTTC. Translation: CASSVGIGQGSYEQYF.

The chain couples TRBV7-8 to TRBJ2-7; no clear D. The CDR3 has 14 amino acids. Germline V lookup: CDR1 SGHVS, CDR2 FQNEAQ. V was trimmed by 0 bases and J by 3 bases, leaving 9 bases between them. CDR3 DNA sequence: TGTGCCAGCAGCTTAGCGCGCGTGAGCTACGAGCAGTACTTC. This encodes CASSLARVSYEQYF.

The CDR3 nucleotides are TGTGCCAGCAGTTGGACAGGGTTTATCGACTATGGCTACACCTTC. Translating gives CASSWTGFIDYGYTF. V and J are TRBV27 and TRBJ1-2; 8 bases are shared with TRBD1. The CDR3 spans 15 residues. J was trimmed by 3 bases and V by 4 bases; bases with no gene match: 7. Germline CDR1 MNHEY, CDR2 SMNVEV (reference sequence).

This chain joins TRBV6-1 and TRBJ1-5; no clear D gene. Germline V CDR1 and CDR2: MNHNS, SASEGT. V was pared by 6 bases and J by 5 bases, with 8 bases between. This CDR3 region has 12 residues. CDR3 DNA sequence: TGTGCCAGCAGCCGGGGAGATCAGCCCCAGCATTTT. Its protein is CASSRGDQPQHF.

This sequence joins TRBV11-1 and TRBJ2-5; D remains ambiguous. The CDR3 is 15 amino acids. The V gene's germline CDR1 is SGHAT and CDR2 FQDESV (reference sequence). The V end was cut by 0 bases, the J end by 1 base, with 9 bases between. The CDR3 sequence is CASSLAPALQETQYF. The CDR3, as DNA: TGTGCCAGCAGCTTAGCCCCAGCGCTCCAAGAGACCCAGTACTTC.

The genes are TRBV4-2 and TRBJ2-3; 7 bases map to TRBD2. Germline V gene data show CDR1 as LGHNA and CDR2 as YNFKEQ. The CDR3 runs 15 residues. The ends lost 4 bases at V and 1 base at J; junction bases unmatched: 5. CDR3 sequence (DNA): TGTGCCAGCAGCCTTCTCAGCGGGGGCACAGATACGCAGTATTTT. This gives the protein CASSLLSGGTDTQYF.

The chain uses TRBV6-7 and TRBJ1-2; 7 bases are a match to TRBD1. TRBV6-7 is assigned to the ORF class and has an uncertain function. With V trimmed by 7 bases and J by 6 bases, 14 bases remained unmatched. The CDR3 contains 15 residues. This CDR3 is CASTRRNRGKDGYTF. CDR3 sequence (DNA): TGTGCCAGCACTCGCCGTAACAGGGGAAAGGATGGCTACACCTTC.

The V call is TRBV18, the J call TRBJ1-1, with D maybe TRBD1 (6 bases). CDR1 and CDR2 (germline): KGHSH, LQKENI. Trimming stripped 2 bases from V and 7 bases from J, with 20 bases between. The CDR3 totals 16 residues. The CDR3 DNA reads as TGTGCCAGCTCACCAAGTCAGGGGCGCGGAGGAGGTGAAGCTTTCTTT. This codes for CASSPSQGRGGGEAFF.